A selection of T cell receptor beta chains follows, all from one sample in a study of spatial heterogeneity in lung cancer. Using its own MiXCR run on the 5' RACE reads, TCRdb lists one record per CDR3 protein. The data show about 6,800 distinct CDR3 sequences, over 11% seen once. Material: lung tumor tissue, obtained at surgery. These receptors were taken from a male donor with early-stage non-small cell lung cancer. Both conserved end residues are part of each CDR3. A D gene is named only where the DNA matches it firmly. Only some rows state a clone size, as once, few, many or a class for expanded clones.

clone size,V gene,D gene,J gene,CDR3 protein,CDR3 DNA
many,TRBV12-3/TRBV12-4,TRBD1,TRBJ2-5,CASSPGGETQYF,TGTGCCAGCAGTCCAGGGGGAGAGACCCAGTACTTC
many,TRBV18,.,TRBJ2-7,CASSRTNNEQYF,TGTGCCAGCTCAAGGACTAACAATGAGCAGTACTTC
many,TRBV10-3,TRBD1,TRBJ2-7,CAISPTGVEQYF,TGTGCCATCAGCCCTACAGGGGTCGAGCAGTACTTC
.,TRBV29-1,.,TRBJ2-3,CSVVGAFRNTDTQYF,TGCAGCGTTGTAGGGGCCTTTCGGAACACAGATACGCAGTATTTT
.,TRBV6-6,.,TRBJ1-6,CASSYRAGSLGSPLHF,TGTGCCAGCAGTTACCGCGCAGGATCGTTAGGATCACCCCTCCACTTT
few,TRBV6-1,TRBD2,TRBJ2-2,CASSRTSGSSGELFF,TGTGCCAGCAGCAGGACTAGCGGGAGTTCCGGGGAGCTGTTTTTT
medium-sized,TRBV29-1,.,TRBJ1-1,CSVLRGGYTEAFF,TGCAGCGTTTTGAGGGGAGGGTACACTGAAGCTTTCTTT
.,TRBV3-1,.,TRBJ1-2,CASSPEYLDGYTF,TGTGCCAGCAGCCCTGAGTATTTGGATGGCTACACCTTC
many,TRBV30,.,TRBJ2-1,CAWSALDGVSYNEQFF,TGTGCCTGGAGTGCCTTGGACGGAGTGAGCTACAATGAGCAGTTCTTC
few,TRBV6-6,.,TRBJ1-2,CASSYRERGYTF,TGTGCCAGCAGTTACAGGGAGCGTGGCTACACCTTC
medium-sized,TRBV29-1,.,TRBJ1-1,CSVEVQGNTEAFF,TGCAGCGTTGAAGTCCAGGGAAACACTGAAGCTTTCTTT
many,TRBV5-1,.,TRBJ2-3,CASSLSGPDTQYF,TGCGCCAGCAGCTTGAGTGGGCCGGATACGCAGTATTTT
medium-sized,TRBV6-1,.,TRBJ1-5,CASRMLDSNQPQHF,TGTGCCAGCAGGATGCTAGATAGCAATCAGCCCCAGCATTTT
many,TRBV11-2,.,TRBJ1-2,CASSLKHHYGYTF,TGTGCCAGCAGCTTAAAACACCACTATGGCTACACCTTC
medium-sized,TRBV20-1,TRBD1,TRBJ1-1,CSANDRVFGTEAFF,TGCAGTGCAAATGACAGGGTTTTTGGTACTGAAGCTTTCTTT
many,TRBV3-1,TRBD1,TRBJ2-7,CASSQGATGAYEQYF,TGTGCCAGCAGCCAAGGAGCGACAGGGGCCTACGAGCAGTACTTC
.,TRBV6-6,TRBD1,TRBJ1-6,CASSYIGTGDSPLHF,TGTGCCAGCAGTTACATAGGGACAGGGGATTCACCCCTCCACTTT